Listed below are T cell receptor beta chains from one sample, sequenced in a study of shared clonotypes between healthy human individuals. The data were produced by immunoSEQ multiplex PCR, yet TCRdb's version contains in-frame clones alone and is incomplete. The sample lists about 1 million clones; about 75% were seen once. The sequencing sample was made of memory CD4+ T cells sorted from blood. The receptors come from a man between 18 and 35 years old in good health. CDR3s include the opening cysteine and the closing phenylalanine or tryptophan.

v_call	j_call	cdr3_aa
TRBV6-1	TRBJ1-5	CASSGGRAGDQPQHF
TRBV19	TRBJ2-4	CASSTSGGGKNIQYF
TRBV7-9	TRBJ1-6	CASRGKGSPLHF
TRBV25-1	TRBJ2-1	CASRGFSYNEQFF
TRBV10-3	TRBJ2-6	CAISGDSTYSGANVLTF
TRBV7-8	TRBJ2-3	CASSRVGTTSADTQYF
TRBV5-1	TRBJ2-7	CASSPRERGDYEQYF
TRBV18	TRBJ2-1	CASSPPIGNEQFF
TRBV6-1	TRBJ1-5	CASSEQTGGNQPQHF
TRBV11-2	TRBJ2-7	CASSLIGGEQYF
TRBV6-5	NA	CASSYGRTYEQYF
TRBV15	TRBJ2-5	CATSRVVGTQETQYF
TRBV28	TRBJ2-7	CASSLGQVDYEQYF
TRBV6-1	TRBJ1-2	CASSEGRDGYTF
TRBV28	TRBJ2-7	CASSYGGTGYEQYF
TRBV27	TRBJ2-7	CASSFRDRASEQYF
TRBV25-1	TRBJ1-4	CASSEDTTSGGKLFF
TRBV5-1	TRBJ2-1	CASSLGTQNYNEQFF
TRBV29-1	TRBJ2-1	CSGSGLAGGNEQFF
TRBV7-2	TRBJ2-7	CASSYADEQYF
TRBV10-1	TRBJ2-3	CASSESGPPRTDTQYF
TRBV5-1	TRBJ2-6	CASREGHLSGANVLTF
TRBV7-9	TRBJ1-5	CASSLGAQGTPQHF
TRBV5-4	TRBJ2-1	CASSSSGRTSYNEQFF
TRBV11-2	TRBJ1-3	CASSLGVSSGNTIYF
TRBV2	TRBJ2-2	CASSEAGELFF
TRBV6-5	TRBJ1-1	CASRQGSYTEAFF
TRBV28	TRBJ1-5	CASSSRGYNTEQGREQPQHF
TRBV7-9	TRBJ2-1	CASSFSRGDEQFF
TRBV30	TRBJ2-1	CAWNLDRGSYNEQFF
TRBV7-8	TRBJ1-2	CASSRGDYGYTF
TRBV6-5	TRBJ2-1	CASSFSGTDEQFF
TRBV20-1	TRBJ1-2	CSAGDRERYTF
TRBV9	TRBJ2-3	CASSSPGRGRGADTQYF
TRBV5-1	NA	CASSIWTGSKYEQYF
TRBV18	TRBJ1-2	CASSPSAGRDGYTF
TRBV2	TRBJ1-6	CASSEAPTGNNSPLHF
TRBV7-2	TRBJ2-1	CASSFSRSSGASSYNEQFF
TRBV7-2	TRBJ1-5	CASSFRGGQPQHF
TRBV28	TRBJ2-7	CASSSRDRGAYEQYF
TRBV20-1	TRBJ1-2	CSAKEWEGYTF
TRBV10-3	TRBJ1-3	CAITGQGRNTIYF
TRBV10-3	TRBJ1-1	CAIRLEMNTEAFF
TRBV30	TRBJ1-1	CAWSPNSYTEAFF
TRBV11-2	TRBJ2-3	CASSFTSGVGGDTQYF
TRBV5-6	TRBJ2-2	CASSSSTGELFF
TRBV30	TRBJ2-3	CSCAGGEIDTQYF
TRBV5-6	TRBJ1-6	CASSLTGHSPLHF
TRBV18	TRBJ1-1	CASSQGRFMNTEAFF